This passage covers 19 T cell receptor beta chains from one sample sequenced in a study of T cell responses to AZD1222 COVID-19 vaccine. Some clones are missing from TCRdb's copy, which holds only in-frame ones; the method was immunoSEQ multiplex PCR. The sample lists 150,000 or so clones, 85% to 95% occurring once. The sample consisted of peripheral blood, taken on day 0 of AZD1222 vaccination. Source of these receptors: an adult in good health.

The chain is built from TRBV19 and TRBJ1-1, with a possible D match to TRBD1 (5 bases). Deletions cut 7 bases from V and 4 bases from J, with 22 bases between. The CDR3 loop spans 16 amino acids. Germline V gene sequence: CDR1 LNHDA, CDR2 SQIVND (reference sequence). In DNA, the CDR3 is TGTGCCAGTATGAGGGGTCGAAAGATTGGGAGCACTGAAGCTTTCTTT. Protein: CASMRGRKIGSTEAFF.

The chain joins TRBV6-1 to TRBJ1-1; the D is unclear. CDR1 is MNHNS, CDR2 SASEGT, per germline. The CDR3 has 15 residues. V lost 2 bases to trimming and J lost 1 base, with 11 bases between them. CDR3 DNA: TGTGCCAGCAGTGAATCCGACGGGGAGAACACTGAAGCTTTCTTT. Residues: CASSESDGENTEAFF.

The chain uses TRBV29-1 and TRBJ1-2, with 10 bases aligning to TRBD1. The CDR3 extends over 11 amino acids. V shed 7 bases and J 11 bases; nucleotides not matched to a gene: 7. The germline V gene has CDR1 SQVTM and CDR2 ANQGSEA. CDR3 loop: CSAGTGVPYTF. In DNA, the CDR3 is TGCAGCGCCGGGACAGGGGTTCCGTACACCTTC.

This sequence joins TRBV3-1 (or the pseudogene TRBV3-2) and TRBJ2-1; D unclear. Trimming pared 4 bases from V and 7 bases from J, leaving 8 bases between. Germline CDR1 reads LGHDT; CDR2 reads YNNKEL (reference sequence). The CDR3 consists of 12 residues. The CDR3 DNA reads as TGTGCCAGCAGCCCCACTGAAAATGAGCAGTTCTTC. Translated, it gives CASSPTENEQFF.

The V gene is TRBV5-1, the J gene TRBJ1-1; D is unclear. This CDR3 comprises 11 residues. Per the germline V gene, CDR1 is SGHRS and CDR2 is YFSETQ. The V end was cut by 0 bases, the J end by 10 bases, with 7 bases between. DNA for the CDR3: TGCGCCAGCAGCTTGGGGGGTGCAGCTTTCTTT. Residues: CASSLGGAAFF.

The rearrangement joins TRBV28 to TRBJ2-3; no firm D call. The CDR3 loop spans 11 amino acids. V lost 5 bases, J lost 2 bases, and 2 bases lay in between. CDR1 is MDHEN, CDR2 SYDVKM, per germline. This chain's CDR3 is CASSITDTQYF. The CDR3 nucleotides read TGTGCCAGCAGTATCACAGATACGCAGTATTTT.

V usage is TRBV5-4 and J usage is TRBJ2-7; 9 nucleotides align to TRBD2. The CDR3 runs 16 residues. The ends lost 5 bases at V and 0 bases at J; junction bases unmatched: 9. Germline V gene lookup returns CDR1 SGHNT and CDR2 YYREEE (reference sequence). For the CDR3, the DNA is TGTGCCAGCAGTTCTCAGGCTAGCGGGATCTCCTACGAGCAGTACTTC. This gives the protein CASSSQASGISYEQYF.

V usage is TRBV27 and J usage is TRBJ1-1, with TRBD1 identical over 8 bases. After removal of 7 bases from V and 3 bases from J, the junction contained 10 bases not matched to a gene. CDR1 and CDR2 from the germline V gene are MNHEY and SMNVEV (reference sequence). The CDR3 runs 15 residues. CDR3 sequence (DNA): TGTGCCAGCAAAAGGACAGGGAACGTTGACACTGAAGCTTTCTTT. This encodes CASKRTGNVDTEAFF.

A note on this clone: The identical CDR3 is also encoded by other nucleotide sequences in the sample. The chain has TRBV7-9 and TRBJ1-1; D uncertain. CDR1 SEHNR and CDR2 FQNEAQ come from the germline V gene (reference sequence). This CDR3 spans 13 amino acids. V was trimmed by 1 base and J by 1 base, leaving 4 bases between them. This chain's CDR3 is CASSLDPNTEAFF. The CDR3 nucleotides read TGTGCCAGCAGCTTAGACCCGAACACTGAAGCTTTCTTT. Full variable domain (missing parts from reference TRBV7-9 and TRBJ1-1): DTGVSQNPRHKITKRGQNVTFRCDPISEHNRLYWYRQTLGQGPEFLTYFQNEAQLEKSRLLSDRFSAERPKGSFSTLEIQRTEQGDSAMYLCASSLDPNTEAFFGQGTRLTVV.

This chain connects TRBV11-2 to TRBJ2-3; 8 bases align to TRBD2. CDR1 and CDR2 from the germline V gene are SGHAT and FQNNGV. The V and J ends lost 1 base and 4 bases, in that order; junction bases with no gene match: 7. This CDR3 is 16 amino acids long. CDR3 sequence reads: CASSLGGSGTADTQYF. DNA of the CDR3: TGTGCCAGCAGCTTAGGGGGTAGCGGGACGGCAGATACGCAGTATTTT. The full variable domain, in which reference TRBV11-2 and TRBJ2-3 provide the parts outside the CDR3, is EAGVAQSPRYKIIEKRQSVAFWCNPISGHATLYWYQQILGQGPKLLIQFQNNGVVDDSQLPKDRFSAERLKGVDSTLKIQPAKLEDSAVYLCASSLGGSGTADTQYFGPGTRLTVL.

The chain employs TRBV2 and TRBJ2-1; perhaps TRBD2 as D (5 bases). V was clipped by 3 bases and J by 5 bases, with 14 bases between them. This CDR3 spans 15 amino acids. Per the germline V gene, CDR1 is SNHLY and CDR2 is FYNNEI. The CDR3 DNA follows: TGTGCCAGCAGTGACCCCCTAGCCCCCAACAATGAGCAGTTCTTC. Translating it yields CASSDPLAPNNEQFF.

Here the CDR3 reads CASSPGQGKYGYTF. The CDR3 region has the DNA TGTGCCAGTAGTCCGGGACAGGGAAAGTATGGCTACACCTTC. The rearrangement uses TRBV19 and TRBJ1-2; 9 bases are shared with TRBD1. The CDR3 is made up of 14 amino acids. Trimming removed 5 bases from V and 5 bases from J; junction bases left unmatched: 6. The germline V gene has CDR1 LNHDA and CDR2 SQIVND (reference sequence).

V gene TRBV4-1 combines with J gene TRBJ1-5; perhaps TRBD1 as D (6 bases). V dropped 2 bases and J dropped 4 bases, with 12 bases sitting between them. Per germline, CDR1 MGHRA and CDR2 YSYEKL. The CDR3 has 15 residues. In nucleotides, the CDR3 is TGCGCCAGCAGCCAAAGTCCCCAGGGGAATCAGCCCCAGCATTTT. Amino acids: CASSQSPQGNQPQHF.

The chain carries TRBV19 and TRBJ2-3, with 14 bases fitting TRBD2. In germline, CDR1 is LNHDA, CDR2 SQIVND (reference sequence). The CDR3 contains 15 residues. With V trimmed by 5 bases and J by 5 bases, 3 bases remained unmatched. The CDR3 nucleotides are TGTGCCAGTAGTTGGACTAGCGGGAGGTTAGATACGCAGTATTTT. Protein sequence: CASSWTSGRLDTQYF.

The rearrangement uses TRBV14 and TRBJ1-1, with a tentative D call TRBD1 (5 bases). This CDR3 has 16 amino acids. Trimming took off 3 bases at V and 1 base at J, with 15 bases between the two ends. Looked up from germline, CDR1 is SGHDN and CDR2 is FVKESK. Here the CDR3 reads CASSQRRGLGNTEAFF. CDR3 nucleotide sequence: TGTGCCAGCAGCCAGAGGAGGGGACTCGGGAACACTGAAGCTTTCTTT.

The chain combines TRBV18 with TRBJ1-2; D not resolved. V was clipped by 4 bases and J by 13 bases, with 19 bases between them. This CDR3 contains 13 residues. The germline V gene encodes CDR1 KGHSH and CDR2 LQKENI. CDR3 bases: TGTGCCAGCTCACTAAATAAGTCGTTTCCTCCCACCTTC. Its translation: CASSLNKSFPPTF.

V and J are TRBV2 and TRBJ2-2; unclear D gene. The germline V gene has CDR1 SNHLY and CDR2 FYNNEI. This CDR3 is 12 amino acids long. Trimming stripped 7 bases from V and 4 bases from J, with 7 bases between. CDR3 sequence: CASNVATGELFF. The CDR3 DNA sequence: TGTGCCAGCAACGTGGCCACCGGGGAGCTGTTTTTT.

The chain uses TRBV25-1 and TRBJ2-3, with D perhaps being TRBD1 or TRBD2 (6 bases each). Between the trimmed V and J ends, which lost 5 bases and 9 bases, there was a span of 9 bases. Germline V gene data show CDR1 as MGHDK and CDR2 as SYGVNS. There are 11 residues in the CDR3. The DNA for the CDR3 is TGTGCCAGCAGTCAAGGGGGGACGCAGTATTTT. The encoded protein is CASSQGGTQYF. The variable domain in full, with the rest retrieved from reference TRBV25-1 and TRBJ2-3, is EADIYQTPRYLVIGTGKKITLECSQTMGHDKMYWYQQDPGMELHLIHYSYGVNSTEKGDLSSESTVSRIRTEHFPLTLESARPSHTSQYLCASSQGGTQYFGPGTRLTVL.

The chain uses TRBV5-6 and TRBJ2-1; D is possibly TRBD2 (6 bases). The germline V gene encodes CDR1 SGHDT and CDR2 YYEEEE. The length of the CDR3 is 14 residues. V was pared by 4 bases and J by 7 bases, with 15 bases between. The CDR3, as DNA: TGTGCCAGCAGCGATTCGGGAGAAGTTAATGAGCAGTTCTTC. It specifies CASSDSGEVNEQFF.